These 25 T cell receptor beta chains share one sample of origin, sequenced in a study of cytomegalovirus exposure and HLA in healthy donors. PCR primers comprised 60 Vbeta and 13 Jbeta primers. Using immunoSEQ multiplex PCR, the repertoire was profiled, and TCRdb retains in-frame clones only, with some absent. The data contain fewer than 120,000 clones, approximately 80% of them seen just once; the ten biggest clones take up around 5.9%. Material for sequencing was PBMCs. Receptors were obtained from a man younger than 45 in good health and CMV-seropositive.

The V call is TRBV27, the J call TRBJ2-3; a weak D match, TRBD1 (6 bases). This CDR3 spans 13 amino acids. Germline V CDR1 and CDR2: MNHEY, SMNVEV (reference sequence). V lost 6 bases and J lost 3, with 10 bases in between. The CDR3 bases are TGTGCCAGCAGACCACAGGGAACAGATACGCAGTATTTT. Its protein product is CASRPQGTDTQYF.

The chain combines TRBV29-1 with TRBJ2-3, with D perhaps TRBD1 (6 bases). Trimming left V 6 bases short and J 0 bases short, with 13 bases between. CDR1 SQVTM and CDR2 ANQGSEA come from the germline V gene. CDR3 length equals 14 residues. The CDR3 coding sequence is TGCAGCGTAACTGTGGGGGCTAGCACAGATACGCAGTATTTT. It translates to CSVTVGASTDTQYF.

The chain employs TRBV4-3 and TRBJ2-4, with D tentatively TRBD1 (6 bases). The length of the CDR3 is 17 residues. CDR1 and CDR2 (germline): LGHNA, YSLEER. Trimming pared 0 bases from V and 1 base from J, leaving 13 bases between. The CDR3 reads CASSQDDDRFAKNIQYF. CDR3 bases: TGCGCCAGCAGCCAAGATGACGACAGGTTTGCCAAAAACATTCAGTACTTC.

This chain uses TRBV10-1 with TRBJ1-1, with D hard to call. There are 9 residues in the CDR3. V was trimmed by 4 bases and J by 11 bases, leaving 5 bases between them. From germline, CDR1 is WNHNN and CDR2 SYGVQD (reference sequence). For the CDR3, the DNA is TGCGCCAGCAGTGCCAGGGCTTTCTTT. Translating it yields CASSARAFF.

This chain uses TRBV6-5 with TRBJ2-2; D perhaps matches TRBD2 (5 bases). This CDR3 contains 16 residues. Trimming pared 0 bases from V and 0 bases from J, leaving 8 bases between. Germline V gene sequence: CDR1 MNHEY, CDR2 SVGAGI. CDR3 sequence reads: CASSYSRRANTGELFF. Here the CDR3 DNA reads TGTGCCAGCAGTTACTCGAGGCGGGCGAACACCGGGGAGCTGTTTTTT.

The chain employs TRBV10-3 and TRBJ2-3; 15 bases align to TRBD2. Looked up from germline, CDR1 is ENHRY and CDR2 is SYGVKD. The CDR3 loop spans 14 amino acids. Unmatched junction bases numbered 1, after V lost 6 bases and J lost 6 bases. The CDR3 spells CAISGTSGGDTQYF. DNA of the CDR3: TGTGCCATCAGCGGGACTAGCGGGGGGGATACGCAGTATTTT.

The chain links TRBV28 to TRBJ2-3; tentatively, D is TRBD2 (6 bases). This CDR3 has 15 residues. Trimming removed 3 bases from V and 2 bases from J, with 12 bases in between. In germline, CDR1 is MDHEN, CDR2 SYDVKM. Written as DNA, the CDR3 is TGTGCCAGCAGTTTCTCGGGGGACCCCACAGATACGCAGTATTTT. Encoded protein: CASSFSGDPTDTQYF.

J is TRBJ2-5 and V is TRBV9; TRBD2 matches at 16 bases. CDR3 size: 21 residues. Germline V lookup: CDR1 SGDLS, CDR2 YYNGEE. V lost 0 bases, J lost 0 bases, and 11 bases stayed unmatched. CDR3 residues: CASSVAPGTSGGATDQETQYF. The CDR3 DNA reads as TGTGCCAGCAGCGTAGCTCCCGGGACTAGCGGGGGGGCTACGGACCAAGAGACCCAGTACTTC.

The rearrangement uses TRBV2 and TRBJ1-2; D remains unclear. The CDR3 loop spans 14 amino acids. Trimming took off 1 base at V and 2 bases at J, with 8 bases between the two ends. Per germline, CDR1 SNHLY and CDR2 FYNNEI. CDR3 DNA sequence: TGTGCCAGCAGTGAAGGCCAGTTAAACTATGGCTACACCTTC. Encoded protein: CASSEGQLNYGYTF.

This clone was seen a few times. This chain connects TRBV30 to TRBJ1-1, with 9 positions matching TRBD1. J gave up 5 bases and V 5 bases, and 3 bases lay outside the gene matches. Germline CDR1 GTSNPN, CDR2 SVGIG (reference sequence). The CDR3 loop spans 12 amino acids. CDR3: CAWGQGWTEAFF. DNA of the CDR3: TGTGCCTGGGGACAGGGGTGGACTGAAGCTTTCTTT.

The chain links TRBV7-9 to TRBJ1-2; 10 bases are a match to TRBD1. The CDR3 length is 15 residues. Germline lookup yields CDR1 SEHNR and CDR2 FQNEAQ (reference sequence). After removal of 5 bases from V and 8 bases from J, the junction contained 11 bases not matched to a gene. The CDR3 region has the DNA TGTGCCAGCAGCCGGGGGACAGGGGATCTAAGGGGCTACACCTTC. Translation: CASSRGTGDLRGYTF.

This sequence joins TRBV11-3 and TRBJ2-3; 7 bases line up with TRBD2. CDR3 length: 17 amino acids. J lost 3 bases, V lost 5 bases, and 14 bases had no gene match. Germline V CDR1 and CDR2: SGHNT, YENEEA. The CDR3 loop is CASSNEIAGQRTDTQYF. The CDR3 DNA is TGTGCCAGCAGCAACGAGATAGCGGGCCAAAGGACAGATACGCAGTATTTT.

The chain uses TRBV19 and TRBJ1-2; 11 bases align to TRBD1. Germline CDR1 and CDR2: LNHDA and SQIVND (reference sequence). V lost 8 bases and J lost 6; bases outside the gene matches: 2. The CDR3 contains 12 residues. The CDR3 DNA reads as TGTGCCAGTCGGACAGGGGGCGATGGCTACACCTTC. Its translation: CASRTGGDGYTF.

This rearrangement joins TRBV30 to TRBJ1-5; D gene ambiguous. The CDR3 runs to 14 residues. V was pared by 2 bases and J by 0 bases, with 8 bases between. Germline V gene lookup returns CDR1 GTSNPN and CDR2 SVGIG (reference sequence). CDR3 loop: CAWSRGDSNQPQHF. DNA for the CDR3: TGTGCCTGGAGTCGAGGAGATAGCAATCAGCCCCAGCATTTT. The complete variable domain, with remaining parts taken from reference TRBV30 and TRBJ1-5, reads SQTIHQWPATLVQPVGSPLSLECTVEGTSNPNLYWYRQAAGRGLQLLFYSVGIGQISSEVPQNLSASRPQDRQFILSSKKLLLSDSGFYLCAWSRGDSNQPQHFGDGTRLSIL.

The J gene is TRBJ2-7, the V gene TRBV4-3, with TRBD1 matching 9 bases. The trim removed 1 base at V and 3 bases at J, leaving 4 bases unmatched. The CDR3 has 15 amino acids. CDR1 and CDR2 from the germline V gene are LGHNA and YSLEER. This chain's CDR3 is CASSQGTGARYEQYF. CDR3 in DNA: TGCGCCAGCAGCCAAGGGACAGGGGCCCGCTACGAGCAGTACTTC.

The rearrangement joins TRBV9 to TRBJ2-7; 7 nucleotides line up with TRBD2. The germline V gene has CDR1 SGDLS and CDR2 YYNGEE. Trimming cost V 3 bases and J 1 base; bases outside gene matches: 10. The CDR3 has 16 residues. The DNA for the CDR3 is TGTGCCAGCAGCGGCGGATGGCTAGCGGCTTCCTACGAGCAGTACTTC. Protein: CASSGGWLAASYEQYF.

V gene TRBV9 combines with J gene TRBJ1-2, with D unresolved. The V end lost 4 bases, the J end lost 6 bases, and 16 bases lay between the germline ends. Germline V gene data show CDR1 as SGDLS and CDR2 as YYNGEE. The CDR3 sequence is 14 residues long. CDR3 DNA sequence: TGTGCCAGCAGCCCCGAGATGGAGGATGATGGCTACACCTTC. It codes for CASSPEMEDDGYTF.

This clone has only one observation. The CDR3 nucleotides are TGTGCCAGCAGCTTAACCTCCGGGAGCAATGAGCAGTTCTTC. This codes for CASSLTSGSNEQFF. The chain employs TRBV11-2 and TRBJ2-1; maybe TRBD2 (6 bases). Germline V gives CDR1 SGHAT, CDR2 FQNNGV. The CDR3 has 14 residues. The germline V and J ends were trimmed by 2 bases and 6 bases, with 11 bases remaining between them.

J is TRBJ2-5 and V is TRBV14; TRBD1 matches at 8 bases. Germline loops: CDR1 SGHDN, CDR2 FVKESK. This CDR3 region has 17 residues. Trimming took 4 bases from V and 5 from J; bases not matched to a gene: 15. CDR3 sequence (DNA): TGTGCCAGCAGCCCTTATCCATCACGGACAGGGATCGAGACCCAGTACTTC. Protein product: CASSPYPSRTGIETQYF. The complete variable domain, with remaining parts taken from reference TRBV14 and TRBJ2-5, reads EAGVTQFPSHSVIEKGQTVTLRCDPISGHDNLYWYRRVMGKEIKFLLHFVKESKQDESGMPNNRFLAERTGGTYSTLKVQPAELEDSGVYFCASSPYPSRTGIETQYFGPGTRLLVL.

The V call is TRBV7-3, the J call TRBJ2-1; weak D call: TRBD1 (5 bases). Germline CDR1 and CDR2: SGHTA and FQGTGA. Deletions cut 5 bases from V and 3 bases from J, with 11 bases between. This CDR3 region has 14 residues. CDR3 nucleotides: TGTGCCAGCAGCCAACAGGAGCACTACAATGAGCAGTTCTTC. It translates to CASSQQEHYNEQFF.

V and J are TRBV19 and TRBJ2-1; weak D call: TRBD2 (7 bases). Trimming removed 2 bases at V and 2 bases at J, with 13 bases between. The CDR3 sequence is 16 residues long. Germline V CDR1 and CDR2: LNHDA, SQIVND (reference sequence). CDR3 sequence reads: CASSITGGDPYNEQFF. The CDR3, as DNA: TGTGCCAGTAGTATAACGGGGGGCGATCCCTACAATGAGCAGTTCTTC.

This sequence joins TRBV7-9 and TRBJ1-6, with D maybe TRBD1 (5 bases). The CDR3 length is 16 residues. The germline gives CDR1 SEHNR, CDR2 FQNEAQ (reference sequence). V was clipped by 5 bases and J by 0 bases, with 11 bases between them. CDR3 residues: CASSRTLSSYNSPLHF. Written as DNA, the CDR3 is TGTGCCAGCAGCCGGACATTGAGCTCCTATAATTCACCCCTCCACTTT.

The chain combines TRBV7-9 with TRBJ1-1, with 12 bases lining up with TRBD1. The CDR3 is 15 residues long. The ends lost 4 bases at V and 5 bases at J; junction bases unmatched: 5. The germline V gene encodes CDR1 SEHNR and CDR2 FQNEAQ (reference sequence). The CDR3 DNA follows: TGTGCCAGCAGCTCGCCGGGACAGGGGGCGACTGAAGCTTTCTTT. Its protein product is CASSSPGQGATEAFF.

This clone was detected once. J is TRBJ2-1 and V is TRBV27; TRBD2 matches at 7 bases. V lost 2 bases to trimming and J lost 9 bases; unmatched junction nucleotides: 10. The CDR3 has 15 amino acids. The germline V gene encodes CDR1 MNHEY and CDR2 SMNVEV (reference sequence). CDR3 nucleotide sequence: TGTGCCAGCAGTTTAGGGAGGGTCCGGGGTGGTGAGCAGTTCTTC. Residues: CASSLGRVRGGEQFF.

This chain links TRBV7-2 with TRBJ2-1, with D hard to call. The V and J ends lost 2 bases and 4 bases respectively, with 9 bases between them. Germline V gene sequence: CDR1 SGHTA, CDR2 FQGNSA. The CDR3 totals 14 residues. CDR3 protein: CASSLTSQYNEQFF. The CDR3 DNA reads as TGTGCCAGCAGCTTAACGAGTCAATACAATGAGCAGTTCTTC.